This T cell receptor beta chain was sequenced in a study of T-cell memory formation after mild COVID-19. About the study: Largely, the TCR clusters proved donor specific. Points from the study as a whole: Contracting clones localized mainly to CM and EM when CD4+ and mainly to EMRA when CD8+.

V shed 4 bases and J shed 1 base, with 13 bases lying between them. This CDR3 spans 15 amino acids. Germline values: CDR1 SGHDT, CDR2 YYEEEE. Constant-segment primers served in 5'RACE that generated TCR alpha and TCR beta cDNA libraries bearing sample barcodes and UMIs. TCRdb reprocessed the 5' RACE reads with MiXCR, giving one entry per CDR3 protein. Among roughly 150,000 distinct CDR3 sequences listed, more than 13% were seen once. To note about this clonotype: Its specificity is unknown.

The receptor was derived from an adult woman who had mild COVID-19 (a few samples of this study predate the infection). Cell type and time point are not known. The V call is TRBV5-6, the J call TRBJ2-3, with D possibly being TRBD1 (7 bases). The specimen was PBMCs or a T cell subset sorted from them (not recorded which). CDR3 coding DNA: TGTGCCAGCAGCGAGACAGGGACTCGCACAGATACGCAGTATTTT. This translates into CASSETGTRTDTQYF. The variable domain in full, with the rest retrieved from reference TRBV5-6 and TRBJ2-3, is DAGVTQSPTHLIKTRGQQVTLRCSPKSGHDTVSWYQQALGQGPQFIFQYYEEEERQRGNFPDRFSGHQFPNYSSELNVNALLLGDSALYLCASSETGTRTDTQYFGPGTRLTVL.